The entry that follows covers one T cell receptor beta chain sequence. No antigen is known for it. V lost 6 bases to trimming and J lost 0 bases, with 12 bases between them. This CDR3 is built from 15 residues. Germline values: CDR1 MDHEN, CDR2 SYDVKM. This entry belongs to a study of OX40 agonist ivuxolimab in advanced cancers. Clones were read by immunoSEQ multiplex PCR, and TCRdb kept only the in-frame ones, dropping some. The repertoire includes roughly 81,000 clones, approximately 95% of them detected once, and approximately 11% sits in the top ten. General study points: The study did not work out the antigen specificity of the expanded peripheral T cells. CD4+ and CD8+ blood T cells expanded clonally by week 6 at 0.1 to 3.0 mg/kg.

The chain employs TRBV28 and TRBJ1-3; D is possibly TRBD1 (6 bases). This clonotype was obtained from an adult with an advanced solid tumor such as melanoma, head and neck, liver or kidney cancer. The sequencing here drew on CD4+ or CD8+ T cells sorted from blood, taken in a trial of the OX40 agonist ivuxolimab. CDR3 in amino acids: CASRLQGFSGNTIYF. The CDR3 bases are TGTGCCAGCAGGTTACAGGGTTTCTCTGGAAACACCATATATTTT.